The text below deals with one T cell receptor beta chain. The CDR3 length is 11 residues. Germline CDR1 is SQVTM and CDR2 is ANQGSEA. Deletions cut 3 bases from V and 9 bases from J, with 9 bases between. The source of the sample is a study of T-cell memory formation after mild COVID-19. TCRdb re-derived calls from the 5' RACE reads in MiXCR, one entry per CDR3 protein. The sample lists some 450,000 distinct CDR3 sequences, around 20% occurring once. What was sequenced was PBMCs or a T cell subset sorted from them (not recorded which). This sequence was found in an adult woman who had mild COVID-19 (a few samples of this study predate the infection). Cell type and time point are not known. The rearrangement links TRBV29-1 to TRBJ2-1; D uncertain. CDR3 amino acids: CSVESLIEQFF. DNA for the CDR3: TGCAGCGTTGAGTCCTTGATTGAGCAGTTCTTC.